This T cell receptor (beta chain) emerged from a study of cytomegalovirus exposure and HLA in healthy donors. The PCR ran on 60 Vbeta and 13 Jbeta primers. Profiled with immunoSEQ multiplex PCR; TCRdb holds only in-frame clones, not every one. The sample yields nearly 300,000 clones, 80% to 90% seen once. Findings and limits, study-wide: Specificity of three CMV-associated chains for CMV antigens was verified in vitro.

This clone was found a few times. Antigen specificity is unknown. Sequenced: PBMCs. The TCR sequence derives from a man aged 40-50 years in good health and CMV-seropositive.

CDR3 nucleotide sequence: TGCGCCAGCAGCCCCGGGACTACCGATTCTCTGGACACCGGGGAGCTGTTTTTT. It specifies CASSPGTTDSLDTGELFF. V gene TRBV4-1 combines with J gene TRBJ2-2; TRBD2 aligns across 7 bases. CDR3 length equals 18 residues. Germline V gene lookup returns CDR1 MGHRA and CDR2 YSYEKL. Losses at the gene ends were 4 bases for V and 3 bases for J; bases not matched to a gene: 14.